One sample yielded the 26 T cell receptor beta chains listed below, sequenced in a study of tumor and adjacent non-tumor tissue in lung cancer (dated by TCRdb to about 2018). Library prep was done by multiplex PCR. Data came from an Illumina HiSeq 2500. Following protocols modified from ARM-PCR, the researchers constructed TCRbeta libraries through three rounds of nested PCR with primers (Table S4). TCRdb reprocessing: public reads trimmed at Q25 with fastp, clones called with MiXCR, in-frame beta chains kept. Merged by CDR3 protein, the rows form single entries marked with the most common genes and DNA. This sample comprises about 110,000 distinct CDR3 sequences, approximately 80% of them detected only once. Jointly, the top ten make up 20% to 25% of the sample. RNA was extracted from bulk unsorted tissue and checked for quality with a NanoDrop ND-1000 and an Agilent 2100. Sequencing used lung tumor tissue. The receptor set was obtained from a man aged 70 or older with non-small cell lung cancer.

With regard to this clonotype: No conserved phenylalanine or tryptophan is present at the end of the CDR3, so a read error is the likely explanation. Here the CDR3 DNA reads TGTGCCAGCAACACCCGCATGGGGGGTTCCACAGATAGGCAGTATCTT. It encodes CASNTRMGGSTDRQYL. The rearrangement links TRBV11-2 to TRBJ2-3; the D gene is possibly TRBD2 (6 bases). The germline V gene encodes CDR1 SGHAT and CDR2 FQNNGV. The CDR3 totals 16 residues.

Comments on this clonotype: Germline and junction disagree at one end, which may indicate a read error. The CDR3 DNA follows: TGTGCCAGCAGCCAAGCGGGAACCCAGTCTTTC. Translated, it gives CASSQAGTQSF. This rearrangement joins TRBV14 to TRBJ2-5; weak D call: TRBD2 (5 bases). The CDR3 extends over 11 amino acids. From germline, CDR1 is SGHDN and CDR2 FVKESK. The whole variable domain, filled in from reference TRBV14 and TRBJ2-5, reads EAGVTQFPSHSVIEKGQTVTLRCDPISGHDNLYWYRRVMGKEIKFLLHFVKESKQDESGMPNNRFLAERTGGTYSTLKVQPAELEDSGVYFCASSQAGTQSFGPGTRLLVL.

This clonotype was observed a single time. Compared with germline, one end of the junction differs, possibly owing to a read error. This chain connects TRBV6-1 to TRBJ2-3; 8 bases fit TRBD2. The germline V gene has CDR1 MNHNS and CDR2 SASEGT. This CDR3 has 20 amino acids. CDR3 sequence reads: CAISEAKFFGGGLSGDTQYF. The CDR3 DNA reads as TGTGCCATCAGTGAAGCGAAATTTTTTGGCGGGGGGTTGTCTGGAGATACGCAATATTTT.

Details on this clonotype: A read error may produce the germline difference seen at one junction end. This chain links TRBV10-3 with TRBJ2-1; D is possibly TRBD1 (5 bases). In germline, CDR1 is ENHRY, CDR2 SYGVKD. The CDR3 contains 14 residues. CDR3 sequence: CTIKDISGYNEQFF. DNA for the CDR3: TGTACCATCAAGGACATTTCAGGCTACAATGAGCAGTTCTTC.

The CDR3 nucleotides read TGTGCCAGCAGACTCCTGGAAGGAGCTAACTATGGCTTTACCTTC. Protein sequence: CASRLLEGANYGFTF. The chain couples TRBV5-5 to TRBJ1-2; D is ambiguous. CDR1 SGHKS and CDR2 YYEKEE come from the germline V gene (reference sequence). Trimming removed 5 bases at V and 14 bases at J, with 28 bases between. The CDR3 extends over 15 amino acids.

As for this clonotype: It is likely a read error, because the conserved phenylalanine at the end of the CDR3 is missing. No DNA is shown, since the ends of the CDR3 on it are uncertain; the CDR3 is the one TCRdb lists. This chain connects TRBV6-1 to TRBJ1-2; no check of the table's D call, TRBD1, against the DNA was made. The CDR3 has 12 amino acids, counting both end residues. Per germline, CDR1 MNHNS and CDR2 SASEGT. CDR3 loop: CDRSEMEREKTL.

This clonotype was counted once. The rearrangement uses TRBV6-5 and TRBJ1-2; 7 bases fit TRBD1. CDR1 and CDR2 (germline): MNHEY, SVGAGI. The ends lost 7 bases at V and 9 bases at J; junction bases unmatched: 11. The CDR3 extends over 13 amino acids. The CDR3 protein is CASTQGGRVRYTF. The CDR3 bases are TGTGCCAGCACCCAGGGGGGGCGGGTGCGCTACACCTTC.

V gene TRBV29-1 combines with J gene TRBJ2-1, with D tentatively TRBD2 (6 bases). The CDR3 is 14 amino acids. The V gene lost 8 bases and the J gene lost 7 bases, with 21 bases spanning the gap. Germline V gene lookup returns CDR1 SQVTM and CDR2 ANQGSEA. The CDR3 loop is CSILAVGRGNEQFF. The CDR3 DNA follows: TGCAGCATCTTAGCGGTGGGGCGGGGTAATGAGCAGTTCTTC.

Of note for this clonotype: Since no conserved phenylalanine or tryptophan closes the CDR3, a read error is the likely cause. The CDR3 protein is CARSLVAGDAYEQYL. CDR3 DNA sequence: TGTGCCAGAAGCTTGGTGGCAGGGGATGCCTACGAGCAGTACTTA. V and J are TRBV5-5 and TRBJ2-7, with D perhaps TRBD1 (6 bases). Germline CDR1 SGHKS, CDR2 YYEKEE (reference sequence). The CDR3 has 15 amino acids.

Worth noting for this clonotype: Given a much more abundant clone one base away, this may be a read error. The rearrangement links TRBV20-1 to TRBJ1-4, with D unresolved. The V end was cut by 1 base, the J end by 1 base, with 10 bases between. Germline V lookup: CDR1 DFQATT, CDR2 SNEGSKA (reference sequence). The CDR3 runs to 15 residues. The CDR3 loop reads CSARGVEGTNEKLFF. In nucleotides, the CDR3 is TGCAGTGCTAGAGGTGTCGAGGGAACTAATGAAAAACTGTTTTTT.

This clonotype came up once. The rearrangement joins TRBV20-1 to TRBJ2-3; no definite D call. With 7 bases removed from V and 5 bases from J, the gap between germline ends came to 19 bases. Germline V gene sequence: CDR1 DFQATT, CDR2 SNEGSKA (reference sequence). The CDR3 length is 14 residues. CDR3 sequence reads: CSVRAQTIKDTQYF. The CDR3 DNA sequence: TGCAGTGTTAGGGCCCAGACCATCAAAGATACGCAGTATTTT.

The sample holds one count of this clonotype. A much larger clone differs by one base, so this may be a read error. The chain is built from TRBV7-9 and TRBJ2-5; 7 bases match TRBD1. Germline trimming cut 2 bases from V and 1 base from J; bases unmatched to any gene: 4. Per the germline V gene, CDR1 is SEHNR and CDR2 is FQNEAQ (reference sequence). The CDR3 is 15 residues long. The chain's CDR3 is CASSLTGQFQETQYF. The CDR3 DNA is TGTGCCAGCAGCTTAACGGGACAGTTCCAAGAGACCCAGTACTTC.

In the case of this clonotype: One junction end does not reproduce the germline sequence, and a read error may be involved. The CDR3 nucleotides read TGTGCCACTTTACAGGGAGCTCTTACCTATAATTCAGCCCTCCACTTT. Translated: CATLQGALTYNSALHF. The genes are TRBV6-5 and TRBJ1-6; possibly TRBD1 for D (6 bases). In germline, CDR1 is MNHEY, CDR2 SVGAGI. This CDR3 comprises 16 residues.

This chain connects TRBV6-1 to TRBJ2-5; 9 positions agree with TRBD1. The CDR3 has 13 amino acids. In germline, CDR1 is MNHNS, CDR2 SASEGT. With 10 bases clipped from V and 3 bases from J, the junction kept 6 bases outside the gene matches. The CDR3 DNA reads as TGTGCCAACAATCGGACAGGGGAAGAGACCCAGTACTTC. Translating it yields CANNRTGEETQYF.

The V call is TRBV11-2, the J call TRBJ1-1; D uncertain. The germline V and J ends were trimmed by 9 bases and 6 bases, with 20 bases remaining between them. CDR3 length equals 14 residues. The germline V gene has CDR1 SGHAT and CDR2 FQNNGV. The CDR3 coding sequence is TGTGCCAGTAGCCTACACATGGTTTTGTCTGAAGCTTTCTTT. This translates into CASSLHMVLSEAFF.

Notes on this clonotype: The final CDR3 position lacks the conserved phenylalanine or tryptophan, pointing to a likely read error. It is unclear where the CDR3 begins or ends on the DNA, so no DNA is shown, and the CDR3 is as TCRdb lists it. This chain links TRBV29-1 with TRBJ2-5. The CDR3 has 13 residues if both end residues are counted. Germline CDR1 reads SQVTM; CDR2 reads ANQGSEA. CDR3 region: CSVADRFHETKYL.

This sequence joins TRBV5-6 and TRBJ2-7; the D gene could be TRBD1 or TRBD2 (5 bases each). Trimming took 9 bases from V and 1 from J, leaving 17 bases between them. Germline-derived CDR1 and CDR2 are SGHDT and YYEEEE. This CDR3 is built from 14 residues. Here the CDR3 reads CANRPGGCSYEQYF. In nucleotides, the CDR3 is TGTGCCAACAGGCCGGGCGGGTGTTCCTACGAGCAGTACTTC.

For this clonotype: One junction end does not reproduce the germline sequence, and a read error may be involved. The chain uses TRBV11-2 and TRBJ2-6; TRBD1 aligns across 11 bases. The CDR3 consists of 18 residues. Per the germline V gene, CDR1 is SGHAT and CDR2 is FQNNGV. The CDR3 nucleotides read TGTGCCAGTAGCTTAAGGGACAGGGGGGCCTCTGGGACCAACGTCCCGACTTTC. Protein sequence: CASSLRDRGASGTNVPTF.

Concerning this clonotype: The junction and the germline gene differ at one end; a read error may be behind it. The chain couples TRBV4-1 to TRBJ2-5, with D possibly being TRBD1 or TRBD2 (5 bases each). Germline CDR1 reads MGHRA; CDR2 reads YSYEKL. The CDR3 is 14 amino acids. The CDR3: CACSQQWGNETQYF. As DNA, the CDR3 is TGCGCCTGCAGCCAACAGTGGGGGAACGAGACCCAGTACTTC.

This clonotype has ten or more counts. J is TRBJ1-6 and V is TRBV20-1, with TRBD1 as a possible D gene (5 bases). The germline gives CDR1 DFQATT, CDR2 SNEGSKA (reference sequence). Trimming cost V 4 bases and J 6 bases, with 19 bases left between them. The CDR3 extends over 16 amino acids. CDR3 nucleotide sequence: TGCAGTGCTAATTCTGGGGGTGACAGCCGTAATTCACCCCTCCACTTT. Protein product: CSANSGGDSRNSPLHF.

In regard to this clonotype: Germline and junction disagree at one end, which may indicate a read error. V gene TRBV6-6 combines with J gene TRBJ1-2; D not resolved. Germline values: CDR1 MNHNY, CDR2 SVGAGI (reference sequence). This CDR3 comprises 14 residues. This chain's CDR3 is CTSSYKLPDYGYTF. The CDR3 region has the DNA TGTACCAGCAGTTATAAACTTCCAGACTATGGCTACACCTTC.

V gene TRBV29-1 combines with J gene TRBJ2-5, with D uncertain. The germline gives CDR1 SQVTM, CDR2 ANQGSEA. This CDR3 has 12 residues. V was cut by 2 bases and J by 6 bases, with 10 bases left in between. CDR3 nucleotide sequence: TGCAGCGTTGAAACCAGTGGTAAGACCCAGTACTTC. Amino acid sequence: CSVETSGKTQYF. The entire variable domain, with the rest obtained from reference TRBV29-1 and TRBJ2-5, is as follows: SAVISQKPSRDICQRGTSLTIQCQVDSQVTMMFWYRQQPGQSLTLIATANQGSEATYESGFVIDKFPISRPNLTFSTLTVSNMSPEDSSIYLCSVETSGKTQYFGPGTRLLVL.

The gene calls are TRBV20-1 and TRBJ2-5; D ambiguous. This CDR3 has 17 residues. CDR1 is DFQATT, CDR2 SNEGSKA, per germline (reference sequence). Deletions cut 5 bases from V and 4 bases from J, with 26 bases between. CDR3 amino acids: CSAEGNTGMPLGETQYF. Written as DNA, the CDR3 is TGCAGTGCTGAAGGAAATACGGGCATGCCCTTGGGAGAGACCCAGTACTTC.

The genes are TRBV10-2 and TRBJ1-2, with a weak D call TRBD1 (6 bases). Germline V gene data show CDR1 as WSHSY and CDR2 as SAAADI. The CDR3 is 14 amino acids. The CDR3 protein is CVNRDKGGYYGYTF. In DNA form, the CDR3 reads TGCGTCAACAGGGACAAGGGAGGGTACTATGGCTACACCTTC.

A note on this clonotype: The germline gene is not matched at one end of the junction; a read error may be the cause. This sequence joins TRBV5-5 and TRBJ2-3, with TRBD1 as a possible D gene (5 bases). The CDR3 extends over 13 amino acids. Germline V lookup: CDR1 SGHKS, CDR2 YYEKEE (reference sequence). In DNA, the CDR3 is TGTGTCAGCAGCTTGGCAGGGATGGATACGCGGTATTTT. It yields the protein CVSSLAGMDTRYF.

This chain connects TRBV10-2 to TRBJ2-1; D perhaps matches TRBD2 (6 bases). CDR3 size: 15 residues. In germline, CDR1 is WSHSY, CDR2 SAAADI. V lost 6 bases to trimming and J lost 8 bases, with 20 bases between them. CDR3 region: CASRSPGLSYHEQFF. CDR3 nucleotide sequence: TGCGCCAGCAGGTCCCCGGGACTCTCTTACCATGAGCAGTTCTTC.